This is a list of T cell receptor beta chains from one sample in a study of T cell changes during pregnancy in multiple sclerosis. Repertoires were generated with immunoSEQ multiplex PCR, while TCRdb's copy carries only in-frame clones and drops some. The table lists 100,000 to 110,000 clones, about 90% of them singletons. Sequenced here: peripheral blood, sampled after pregnancy. The receptors were gathered from a female donor with multiple sclerosis, enrolled in a pregnancy study. CDR3s include the opening cysteine and the closing phenylalanine or tryptophan. A D gene is named only where the DNA matches it firmly. Some rows mark clone size as missing; the rest say once, few, many or name a class of expanded clone.

TRBJ1-6 . 15 . TRBV16 CASSQSATNNSPLHF TGTGCCAGCAGCCAATCGGCCACTAATAATTCACCCCTCCACTTT
TRBJ1-6 . 15 few TRBV6-1 CASSVTGIGNSPLHF TGTGCCAGCAGCGTAACAGGGATCGGTAATTCACCCCTCCACTTT
TRBJ2-7 . 15 . TRBV7-2 CASSPRLAGSYEQYF TGTGCCAGCAGCCCTAGACTGGCAGGGTCCTACGAGCAGTACTTC
TRBJ2-7 TRBD2 14 once TRBV6-5 CASSSRGRTYEQYF TGTGCCAGCAGTTCACGCGGGAGAACCTACGAGCAGTACTTC
TRBJ2-4 . 19 . TRBV5-1 CASSLAAGTNEGSKNIQYF TGCGCCAGCAGCTTGGCCGCGGGAACCAATGAAGGATCCAAAAACATTCAGTACTTC
TRBJ2-1 . 13 . TRBV27 CASSSDYYNEQFF TGTGCCAGCAGTTCGGACTACTACAATGAGCAGTTCTTC
TRBJ1-2 . 16 . TRBV30 CAWSHGGPGPSYGYTF TGTGCCTGGAGCCATGGTGGTCCAGGGCCATCCTATGGCTACACCTTC
TRBJ1-1 TRBD1 14 . TRBV6-1 CASRTGTGDTEAFF TGTGCCAGCAGAACCGGGACAGGAGACACTGAAGCTTTCTTT
TRBJ2-7 . 14 . TRBV28 CASARGGVSYEQYF TGTGCCAGCGCCAGGGGAGGGGTCTCCTACGAGCAGTACTTC
TRBJ2-7 . 11 . TRBV5-1 CASRQEYEQYF TGCGCCAGTAGACAGGAATACGAGCAGTACTTC
TRBJ2-7 . 16 once TRBV7-6 CASSLEQGIAFYEQYF TGTGCCAGCAGCCTCGAACAGGGTATCGCTTTCTACGAGCAGTACTTC
TRBJ1-2 . 13 . TRBV28 CASRWTVNYGYTF TGTGCCAGCAGATGGACAGTCAACTATGGCTACACCTTC
TRBJ1-1 TRBD1 15 . TRBV5-1 CASSFGTGENTEAFF TGCGCCAGCAGCTTCGGAACAGGGGAGAACACTGAAGCTTTCTTT
TRBJ1-2 . 15 many TRBV11-1 CASSQSPPGTGGYTF TGTGCCAGCAGCCAGAGCCCGCCAGGAACGGGAGGCTACACCTTC
TRBJ1-6 TRBD1 13 . TRBV29-1 CSAKGTGDSPLHF TGCAGCGCAAAAGGGACAGGGGATTCACCCCTCCACTTT
TRBJ1-4 . 15 . TRBV5-1 CASSLTAGFSEKLFF TGCGCCAGCAGCTTGACGGCAGGGTTCAGTGAAAAACTGTTTTTT
TRBJ1-1 . 14 . TRBV5-1 CASSSDSLNTEAFF TGCGCCAGCAGCTCGGACAGTCTGAACACTGAAGCTTTCTTT
TRBJ1-5 . 12 few TRBV7-9 CASSLSNQPQHF TGTGCCAGCAGCCTCAGCAATCAGCCCCAGCATTTT
TRBJ2-7 . 13 once TRBV18 CASSPPLTYEQYF TGTGCCAGCTCACCACCACTAACCTACGAGCAGTACTTC
TRBJ1-2 . 12 . TRBV7-9 CASSLGLYGYTF TGTGCCAGCAGCTTAGGGCTCTATGGCTACACCTTC
TRBJ2-7 . 12 . TRBV6-1 CASSAALYEQYF TGTGCCAGCAGTGCCGCGCTATACGAGCAGTACTTC
TRBJ1-5 . 12 . TRBV19 CASSTINQPQHF TGTGCCAGTAGTACCATTAATCAGCCCCAGCATTTT
TRBJ2-7 TRBD1 16 few TRBV7-9 CASSLAPGQGTYEQYF TGTGCCAGCAGCTTAGCTCCGGGACAGGGTACCTACGAGCAGTACTTC
TRBJ2-1 TRBD2 15 . TRBV19 CASIQAGGSYNEQFF TGTGCCAGTATTCAGGCGGGGGGTTCCTACAATGAGCAGTTCTTC
TRBJ2-7 . 12 . TRBV2 CASSGLAYEQYF TGTGCCAGCAGCGGACTGGCGTACGAGCAGTACTTC
TRBJ1-1 TRBD1 14 . TRBV5-1 CASRPTGGAVEAFF TGCGCCAGCAGACCCACAGGGGGCGCGGTTGAAGCTTTCTTT
TRBJ2-2 . 14 . TRBV2 CASSGYKGTGELFF TGTGCCAGCAGTGGTTATAAGGGGACCGGGGAGCTGTTTTTT
TRBJ2-7 TRBD1 15 . TRBV11-1 CASSSLDRGTYEQYF TGTGCCAGCAGCTCCCTCGACAGGGGAACATACGAGCAGTACTTC
TRBJ1-2 . 14 . TRBV19 CASSISQGNYGYTF TGTGCCAGTAGTATTAGCCAGGGTAACTATGGCTACACCTTC
TRBJ2-1 . 15 . TRBV30 CAWSGVAATYNEQFF TGTGCCTGGAGTGGGGTAGCGGCGACCTACAATGAGCAGTTCTTC
TRBJ1-1 . 13 . TRBV7-2 CASSLRHETEAFF TGTGCCAGCAGCCTACGACACGAGACTGAAGCTTTCTTT
TRBJ2-5 TRBD1 16 . TRBV5-1 CASSVPTGGSQETQYF TGCGCCAGCAGCGTACCGACAGGGGGGTCCCAAGAGACCCAGTACTTC
TRBJ2-5 TRBD2 15 once TRBV7-6 CASSLAGTSRETQYF TGTGCCAGCAGCTTAGCGGGGACTAGCCGAGAGACCCAGTACTTC
TRBJ2-7 . 13 . TRBV6-1 CASSEGPLYEQYF TGTGCCAGCAGTGAAGGGCCCCTCTACGAGCAGTACTTC
TRBJ1-1 . 15 . TRBV6-5 CASSRNRQGNTEAFF TGTGCCAGCAGTAGAAACCGGCAGGGTAACACTGAAGCTTTCTTT
TRBJ1-5 . 16 . TRBV4-1 CASSQEAQGRNQPQHF TGCGCCAGCAGCCAAGAGGCCCAGGGTAGGAATCAGCCCCAGCATTTT
TRBJ2-7 . 13 . TRBV28 CASSLIRASEQYF TGTGCCAGCAGTTTAATCAGGGCCAGCGAGCAGTACTTC
TRBJ2-1 . 16 . TRBV6-6 CASSYSTGTSANEQFF TGTGCCAGCAGTTACTCGACCGGAACTAGTGCCAATGAGCAGTTCTTC
TRBJ1-5 . 13 . TRBV6-6 CASSLEANQPQHF TGTGCCAGCAGTTTAGAAGCGAATCAGCCCCAGCATTTT
TRBJ2-1 . 11 . TRBV29-1 CSVVGYNEQFF TGCAGCGTAGTCGGCTACAATGAGCAGTTCTTC
TRBJ1-3 . 16 . TRBV11-3 CASRLLNSVDGNTIYF TGTGCCAGCAGACTCCTTAATTCGGTTGATGGAAACACCATATATTTT
TRBJ2-2 TRBD2 17 . TRBV7-2 CASSLGGTRSNTGELFF TGTGCCAGCAGCTTAGGCGGGACTAGGTCGAACACCGGGGAGCTGTTTTTT
TRBJ2-7 TRBD1 15 medium-sized TRBV4-1 CASSFGQGFDYEQYF TGCGCCAGCAGTTTCGGACAGGGGTTCGACTACGAGCAGTACTTC
TRBJ2-3 TRBD1 13 once TRBV30 CASGGHSTDTQYF TGTGCCTCAGGGGGCCACAGCACAGATACGCAGTATTTT
TRBJ2-7 TRBD2 15 . TRBV7-9 CASSFSGGAAYEQYF TGTGCCAGCAGTTTTAGCGGGGGGGCTGCTTACGAGCAGTACTTC
TRBJ1-4 TRBD1 16 . TRBV5-4 CASSFGQGAMREKLFF TGTGCCAGCAGCTTCGGACAGGGGGCTATGCGTGAAAAACTGTTTTTT
TRBJ2-7 . 15 . TRBV6-5 CASSYGRDFIYEQYF TGTGCCAGCAGTTATGGCAGGGACTTCATCTACGAGCAGTACTTC